The 14 T cell receptor beta chains reported below all come from one sample, sequenced in a study of blood T cell repertoires in COVID-19. The method was immunoSEQ multiplex PCR; TCRdb's version includes in-frame clones alone and lacks a portion of them. This table holds 110,000 to 150,000 clones, about 86% found once. Sequencing was done on a sample of peripheral blood. The receptors were sampled from a woman aged 60-75 years with acute or convalescent COVID-19.

The genes are TRBV7-9 and TRBJ1-4; the match to TRBD1 covers 7 bases. CDR1 and CDR2 (germline): SEHNR, FQNEAQ (reference sequence). This CDR3 comprises 17 residues. The V gene end was trimmed by 1 base and the J gene end by 10 bases; junction bases not matched to a gene: 15. Here the CDR3 DNA reads TGTGCCAGCAGCTTAGTGGGGGACAGTTTCGGGGACGGAAAACTGTTTTTT. The encoded protein is CASSLVGDSFGDGKLFF.

In this sample, this clone turned up once. The J gene is TRBJ2-3, the V gene TRBV7-2; 10 bases align to TRBD2. The J segment lost 1 base and the V segment lost 6 bases, leaving 10 bases of the junction unmatched. The germline CDR1 and CDR2 sequences are SGHTA and FQGNSA. This CDR3 region has 17 residues. CDR3 sequence (DNA): TGTGCCAGCAGTCAAACCCTCCTAGCGGGGGGCACAGATACGCAGTATTTT. Translation: CASSQTLLAGGTDTQYF.

J is TRBJ2-5 and V is TRBV5-1, with 10 bases fitting TRBD2. The CDR3 runs to 15 residues. J was trimmed by 5 bases and V by 2 bases; bases with no gene match: 6. CDR1 and CDR2 from the germline V gene are SGHRS and YFSETQ. CDR3 DNA sequence: TGCGCCAGCAGCTTAGCGGGGGGGCCTTGGGAGACCCAGTACTTC. Protein sequence: CASSLAGGPWETQYF.

The rearrangement uses TRBV9 and TRBJ2-3, with D perhaps matching TRBD2 (8 bases). Trimming took 0 bases from V and 3 from J, leaving 23 bases between them. From germline, CDR1 is SGDLS and CDR2 YYNGEE. The length of the CDR3 is 19 residues. CDR3: CASSVEPHRGSGGTDTQYF. The CDR3 DNA follows: TGTGCCAGCAGCGTAGAACCCCACAGGGGCAGCGGGGGTACAGATACGCAGTATTTT.

Here the CDR3 reads CASRSGQEHYGYTF. The CDR3 DNA sequence: TGTGCCAGCAGGTCGGGACAGGAGCACTATGGCTACACCTTC. The chain combines TRBV2 with TRBJ1-2; 8 positions match TRBD1. The ends lost 6 bases at V and 3 bases at J; junction bases unmatched: 6. The V gene's germline CDR1 is SNHLY and CDR2 FYNNEI. This CDR3 spans 14 amino acids.

This chain uses TRBV7-8 with TRBJ2-5; D is perhaps TRBD1 (6 bases). The CDR3 has 12 amino acids. Germline loops: CDR1 SGHVS, CDR2 FQNEAQ. The V end was cut by 11 bases, the J end by 1 base, with 11 bases between. The CDR3 reads CAGGQFQETQYF. For the CDR3, the DNA is TGTGCCGGCGGACAGTTCCAAGAGACCCAGTACTTC. Using reference TRBV7-8 and TRBJ2-5 for the parts outside the CDR3, the full variable domain is GAGVSQSPRYKVAKRGQDVALRCDPISGHVSLFWYQQALGQGPEFLTYFQNEAQLDKSGLPSDRFFAERPEGSVSTLKIQRTQQEDSAVYLCAGGQFQETQYFGPGTRLLVL.

This clone has a single count. The chain carries TRBV5-1 and TRBJ1-6, with 7 bases aligning to TRBD1. The J segment lost 10 bases and the V segment lost 1 base, leaving 5 bases of the junction unmatched. Germline V lookup: CDR1 SGHRS, CDR2 YFSETQ. This CDR3 has 14 residues. The CDR3 reads CASSLTGVGSPLHF. Here the CDR3 DNA reads TGCGCCAGCAGCTTGACAGGGGTAGGGTCACCCCTCCACTTT.

CDR3 coding DNA: TGTGCCAGCACCAGGACTGCAACTAATGAAAAACTGTTTTTT. This sequence encodes CASTRTATNEKLFF. This rearrangement joins TRBV5-5 to TRBJ1-4; unclear D gene. The germline V and J ends were trimmed by 6 bases and 0 bases, with 9 bases remaining between them. The V gene's germline CDR1 is SGHKS and CDR2 YYEKEE (reference sequence). The CDR3 runs to 14 residues. Drawing the rest from reference TRBV5-5 and TRBJ1-4, the complete variable domain is DAGVTQSPTHLIKTRGQQVTLRCSPISGHKSVSWYQQVLGQGPQFIFQYYEKEERGRGNFPDRFSARQFPNYSSELNVNALLLGDSALYLCASTRTATNEKLFFGSGTQLSVL.

The chain combines TRBV3-1 (or the pseudogene TRBV3-2) with TRBJ2-7, with 8 bases fitting TRBD2. The CDR3 is 13 amino acids. The trim removed 5 bases at V and 2 bases at J, leaving 2 bases unmatched. The germline CDR1 and CDR2 sequences are LGHDT and YNNKEL (reference sequence). For the CDR3, the DNA is TGTGCCAGCAGCATGCGGGGGGCCTACGAGCAGTACTTC. Translated: CASSMRGAYEQYF.

This rearrangement joins TRBV12-3 or TRBV12-4 to TRBJ1-3; possibly TRBD1 for D (5 bases). V lost 3 bases, J lost 9 bases, and 12 bases lay in between. The CDR3 has 13 amino acids. CDR3 loop: CASSFEGRATIYF. The CDR3 nucleotides are TGTGCCAGCAGTTTTGAGGGGAGGGCCACCATATATTTT.

The chain uses TRBV5-1 and TRBJ2-1; 14 nucleotides align to TRBD2. CDR3 length: 16 amino acids. Trimming cost V 3 bases and J 7 bases; bases outside gene matches: 6. In germline, CDR1 is SGHRS, CDR2 YFSETQ. CDR3 residues: CASSSTTSGGANEQFF. The CDR3 DNA is TGCGCCAGCAGCTCCACGACTAGCGGGGGGGCGAATGAGCAGTTCTTC.

This chain connects TRBV7-9 to TRBJ2-3; D is possibly TRBD1 (6 bases). Germline V gene sequence: CDR1 SEHNR, CDR2 FQNEAQ (reference sequence). This CDR3 spans 17 amino acids. V lost 1 base and J lost 7, with 21 bases in between. CDR3 DNA: TGTGCCAGCAGCTTAGAGGCCAGGGGAGTTTCCCTGTATACGCAGTATTTT. The encoded protein is CASSLEARGVSLYTQYF.

V is TRBV29-1 and J is TRBJ1-6, with 8 bases aligning to TRBD1. CDR3 length equals 14 residues. With 6 bases clipped from V and 4 bases from J, the junction kept 5 bases outside the gene matches. Germline CDR1 reads SQVTM; CDR2 reads ANQGSEA. The CDR3 DNA reads as TGCAGCGTGAAGACAGGGGAGTATAATTCACCCCTCCACTTT. Residues: CSVKTGEYNSPLHF.

The V gene is TRBV5-1, the J gene TRBJ2-1; TRBD2 agrees at 10 bases. The trim removed 2 bases at V and 2 bases at J, leaving 1 base unmatched. CDR1 is SGHRS, CDR2 YFSETQ, per germline. The CDR3 length is 15 residues. CDR3 nucleotides: TGCGCCAGCAGCTTTCTAGCGGGGGCCTACAATGAGCAGTTCTTC. Its protein product is CASSFLAGAYNEQFF.